The T cell receptor (beta chain) described here comes from a study of blood T cell repertoires in COVID-19. In the study overall: Collection of acute and convalescent COVID-19 samples took place in the United States, Italy and Spain. PBMCs, B-cell-depleted T cells, or T cells provided the cDNA or gDNA that made up the material.

Germline V gives CDR1 SGHDT, CDR2 YYEEEE. Trimming removed 5 bases from V and 6 bases from J; junction bases left unmatched: 6. CDR3 length equals 13 residues. In the source study's methods: How many nucleated cells were present was estimated from reference gene primer amplification. Measured with immunoSEQ multiplex PCR; TCRdb has only the in-frame clones, and not every one. The V and J calls and clone size were taken over from that table, and D and trimming were inferred from the DNA. This table holds tens of thousands of clones, roughly four fifths found once. The material sequenced was peripheral blood. V and J are TRBV5-6 and TRBJ1-1; 8 positions agree with TRBD1. The receptor comes from a woman in her 70s with acute or convalescent COVID-19. DNA of the CDR3: TGTGCCAGCAGTCGAGGACAGGGTCCTGAAGCTTTCTTT. Encoded protein: CASSRGQGPEAFF.